This TCR beta chain stems from a study of identical twins. Study-wide results and caveats: Those out-of-frame alpha sequences shared by twins showed an excess of low generation probability.

On this clonotype itself: Its target is not known.

In germline, CDR1 is SGDLS, CDR2 YYNGEE. CDR3 length: 18 amino acids. Trimming removed 3 bases from V and 0 bases from J; junction bases left unmatched: 9. TCRdb re-analysed the 5' RACE reads in MiXCR, keeping a single row per CDR3 protein. This repertoire shows 450,000 or so distinct CDR3 sequences, roughly 24% found once; its top ten account for approximately 2.9%. In addition, the sample was reused for a study of T cells expressing NK-cell markers.

The TCR was taken from a woman between 18 and 30 years old in good health. This sequence joins TRBV9 and TRBJ2-5; TRBD2 aligns across 12 bases. Sequencing was performed on CD4+ T cells sorted from blood. CDR3 DNA: TGTGCCAGCAGCGCAAACGGACTAGCGGGGTGGTACCAAGAGACCCAGTACTTC. This gives the protein CASSANGLAGWYQETQYF.